This entry features one T cell receptor beta chain sequence. In the original workflow: Nucleated cell number was recorded as an estimate derived from reference gene primer amplification. This table comes from immunoSEQ multiplex PCR, and its TCRdb copy is limited to in-frame clones, with some not included. Clonal size and the V and J genes are those of that table, whereas D and trimming came from the DNA. The sample carries fewer than 500,000 clones, around 88% recorded once. The sample originates from a study of blood T cell repertoires in COVID-19. Study-level information: COVID-19 samples, acute and convalescent, were from the United States, Italy and Spain. The analysed material was cDNA or gDNA that came from T cells, B-cell-depleted T cells, or PBMCs.

The sequence derives from a woman in her thirties with acute or convalescent COVID-19. Sequences were obtained from peripheral blood.

The chain's CDR3 is CAWLRQGFTGELFF. CDR3 bases: TGTGCCTGGCTCCGACAGGGTTTCACCGGGGAGCTGTTTTTT. This chain links TRBV30 with TRBJ2-2; 7 nucleotides align to TRBD1. The CDR3 totals 14 residues. The germline gives CDR1 GTSNPN, CDR2 SVGIG (reference sequence). V lost 5 bases, J lost 4 bases, and 7 bases stayed unmatched.